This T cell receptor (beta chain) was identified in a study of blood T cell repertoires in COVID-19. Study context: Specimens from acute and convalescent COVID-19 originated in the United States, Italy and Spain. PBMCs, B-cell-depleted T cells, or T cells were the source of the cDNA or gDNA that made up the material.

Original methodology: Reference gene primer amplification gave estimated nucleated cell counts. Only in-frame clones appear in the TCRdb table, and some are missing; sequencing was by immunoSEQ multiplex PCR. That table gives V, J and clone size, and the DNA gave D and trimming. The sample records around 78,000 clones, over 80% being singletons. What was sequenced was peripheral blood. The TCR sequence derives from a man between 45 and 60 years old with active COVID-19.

The CDR3 protein is CASSSGPGGWEAFF. The DNA for the CDR3 is TGTGCCAGCAGCTCCGGGCCCGGCGGGTGGGAAGCTTTCTTT. The V gene is TRBV7-6, the J gene TRBJ1-1; D ambiguous. CDR3 length equals 14 residues. The V gene lost 4 bases and the J gene lost 8 bases, with 17 bases spanning the gap. CDR1 SGHVS and CDR2 FNYEAQ come from the germline V gene.